Here is one T cell receptor (beta chain) with its context. Its cognate antigen is unknown. This record belongs to a study of OX40 agonist ivuxolimab in advanced cancers. Looking at the study overall: Every 2 weeks, ivuxolimab was infused into the patients intravenously at between 0.01 and 10 mg/kg. Earlier treatment with anti-PD-1, anti-PD-L1 or anti-CTLA-4 was permitted, and over 35% had received some.

Repertoires were generated with immunoSEQ multiplex PCR, while TCRdb's copy carries only in-frame clones and drops some. The table includes tens of thousands of clones, roughly four fifths detected once. Germline values: CDR1 LGHNA, CDR2 YSLEER. Trimming left V 0 bases short and J 5 bases short, with 8 bases between. This CDR3 is built from 14 residues. Findings and limits, study-wide: CD4+ and CD8+ T cells in blood underwent clonal expansion by week 6 at 0.1 to 3.0 mg/kg.

This receptor was taken from an adult with an advanced solid tumor such as melanoma, head and neck, liver or kidney cancer. Sample: CD4+ or CD8+ T cells sorted from blood, taken in a trial of the OX40 agonist ivuxolimab. The chain has TRBV4-3 and TRBJ2-4, with D uncertain. The CDR3 protein is CASSQDGYQNIQYF. For the CDR3, the DNA is TGCGCCAGCAGCCAAGATGGGTACCAAAACATTCAGTACTTC.